The 11 T cell receptor beta chains in this list originate from one sample, sequenced in a study of neoadjuvant nivolumab and ipilimumab in lung cancer. Sequencing used immunoSEQ multiplex PCR; TCRdb keeps in-frame clones, though not all of them. The sample has about 38,000 clones, roughly nine tenths seen once. The specimen comprised peripheral blood, sampled before neoadjuvant nivolumab, alone or with ipilimumab. The source of these receptors is an adult with non-small cell lung cancer.

The J gene is TRBJ2-7, the V gene TRBV18; tentative D call: TRBD1 (5 bases). Germline V gene data show CDR1 as KGHSH and CDR2 as LQKENI. The V and J ends lost 0 bases and 4 bases respectively, with 10 bases between them. CDR3 size: 14 residues. The CDR3 DNA reads as TGTGCCAGCTCACCACCAGACAGAATGTACGAGCAGTACTTC. This translates into CASSPPDRMYEQYF.

V and J are TRBV2 and TRBJ1-5, with 7 bases that match TRBD1. The CDR3 spans 13 residues. The junction had 2 bases not matched to a gene; V was cut back by 6 bases and J by 3 bases. Germline V CDR1 and CDR2: SNHLY, FYNNEI. CDR3 amino acids: CASRGQNNQPQHF. The CDR3, as DNA: TGTGCCAGCAGGGGACAGAACAATCAGCCCCAGCATTTT.

The rearrangement uses TRBV10-3 and TRBJ2-7; the D gene is possibly TRBD1 (6 bases). The V end was cut by 2 bases, the J end by 1 base, with 15 bases between. There are 16 residues in the CDR3. Germline V gene lookup returns CDR1 ENHRY and CDR2 SYGVKD. For the CDR3, the DNA is TGTGCCATCAGTGAGGCCGGGACATGGGGTTCCTACGAGCAGTACTTC. Its protein is CAISEAGTWGSYEQYF.

This clone was found once. The genes are TRBV7-3 and TRBJ2-5, with 11 bases aligning to TRBD2. This CDR3 is 16 amino acids long. V shed 5 bases and J 1 base; nucleotides not matched to a gene: 6. Germline V lookup: CDR1 SGHTA, CDR2 FQGTGA. CDR3 coding DNA: TGTGCCAGCAGCCCAGGACTAGCGGGCCCCCAAGAGACCCAGTACTTC. This translates into CASSPGLAGPQETQYF.

Remarks on this clone: One end of the junction does not line up with germline, which may come from a read error. The V and J genes are TRBV5-3 and TRBJ2-7; TRBD1 agrees at 10 bases. TRBV5-3 is an ORF, and what it does is uncertain. CDR3 length equals 10 residues. The CDR3 reads CARSFRDRGF. CDR3 in DNA: TGTGCCAGAAGTTTCCGGGACAGGGGCTTT.

V gene TRBV19 combines with J gene TRBJ2-1; D might be TRBD2 (6 bases). The CDR3 is 15 amino acids. Per germline, CDR1 LNHDA and CDR2 SQIVND (reference sequence). Trimming shortened V by 5 bases and J by 1 base, and 12 bases separated the two germline ends. The CDR3 region has the DNA TGTGCCAGTAGTTTCGACCGGGAGTCCTACAATGAGCAGTTCTTC. Protein product: CASSFDRESYNEQFF.

V usage is TRBV2 and J usage is TRBJ2-7, with D possibly TRBD1 on 5 matching bases. The CDR3 is 14 amino acids. The germline CDR1 and CDR2 sequences are SNHLY and FYNNEI. V shed 6 bases and J shed 0 bases, with 12 bases lying between them. CDR3 bases: TGTGCCAGCAGGACTGGACAAATCTCCTACGAGCAGTACTTC. It translates to CASRTGQISYEQYF.

The V gene is TRBV7-9, the J gene TRBJ2-3; 10 nucleotides align to TRBD2. The CDR3 is made up of 16 amino acids. The ends lost 5 bases at V and 3 bases at J; junction bases unmatched: 8. Germline V gene lookup returns CDR1 SEHNR and CDR2 FQNEAQ (reference sequence). The CDR3 sequence is CASSTPGTSVTDTQYF. As DNA, the CDR3 is TGTGCCAGCAGCACCCCCGGGACTAGCGTTACAGATACGCAGTATTTT. Supplemented by reference TRBV7-9 and TRBJ2-3, the full variable domain reads DTGVSQNPRHKITKRGQNVTFRCDPISEHNRLYWYRQTLGQGPEFLTYFQNEAQLEKSRLLSDRFSAERPKGSFSTLEIQRTEQGDSAMYLCASSTPGTSVTDTQYFGPGTRLTVL.

The chain recombines TRBV18 with TRBJ1-4; D is perhaps TRBD1 (6 bases). This CDR3 region has 17 residues. From germline, CDR1 is KGHSH and CDR2 LQKENI. Trimming removed 0 bases from V and 5 bases from J, with 16 bases in between. The CDR3 DNA follows: TGTGCCAGCTCACCACCGAGCCGGACAGATAGAAATGAAAAACTGTTTTTT. It specifies CASSPPSRTDRNEKLFF.

The CDR3 sequence: CASSPGLLSYEQYF. DNA for the CDR3: TGTGCCAGCAGCCCGGGACTCCTAAGCTACGAGCAGTACTTC. The chain joins TRBV7-8 to TRBJ2-7; D might be TRBD2 (6 bases). Germline CDR1 and CDR2: SGHVS and FQNEAQ. The length of the CDR3 is 14 residues. Trimming left V 5 bases short and J 3 bases short, with 14 bases between.

The V gene is TRBV7-8, the J gene TRBJ1-1, with no clear D. Trimming took 3 bases from V and 1 from J, leaving 15 bases between them. Germline values: CDR1 SGHVS, CDR2 FQNEAQ. The CDR3 sequence is 16 residues long. CDR3 nucleotides: TGTGCCAGCAGCTTCTTCTATGGGAGGGAGAACACTGAAGCTTTCTTT. Translating gives CASSFFYGRENTEAFF.